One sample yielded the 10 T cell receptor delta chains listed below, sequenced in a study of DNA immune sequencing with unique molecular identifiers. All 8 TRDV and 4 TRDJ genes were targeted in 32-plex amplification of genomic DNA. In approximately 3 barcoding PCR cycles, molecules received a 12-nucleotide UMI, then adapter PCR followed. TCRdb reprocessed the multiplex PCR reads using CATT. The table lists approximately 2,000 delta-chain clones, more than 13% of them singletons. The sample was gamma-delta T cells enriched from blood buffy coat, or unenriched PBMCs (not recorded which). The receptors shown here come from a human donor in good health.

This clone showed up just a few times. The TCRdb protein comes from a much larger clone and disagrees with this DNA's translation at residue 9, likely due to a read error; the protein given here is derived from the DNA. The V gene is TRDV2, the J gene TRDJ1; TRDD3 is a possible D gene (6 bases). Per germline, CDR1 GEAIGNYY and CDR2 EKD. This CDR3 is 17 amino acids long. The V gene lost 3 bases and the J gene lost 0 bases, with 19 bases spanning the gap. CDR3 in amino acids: CACDSLLGPPNTDKLIF. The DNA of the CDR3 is TGTGCCTGTGACTCCCTCCTGGGGCCTCCCAACACCGATAAACTCATCTTT.

The CDR3 protein is CALGETRAPTRPEGLIF. The DNA of the CDR3 is TGTGCTCTTGGGGAGACGAGGGCGCCTACGAGACCGGAGGGACTCATCTTT. The chain employs TRDV1 and TRDJ1; D may be TRDD2 (5 bases). The J gene is not listed in TCRdb, so it was assigned here from a DNA match to germline. This CDR3 is 17 amino acids long. V shed 3 bases and J shed 10 bases, with 27 bases lying between them. Germline loops: CDR1 TSWWSYY, CDR2 QGS.

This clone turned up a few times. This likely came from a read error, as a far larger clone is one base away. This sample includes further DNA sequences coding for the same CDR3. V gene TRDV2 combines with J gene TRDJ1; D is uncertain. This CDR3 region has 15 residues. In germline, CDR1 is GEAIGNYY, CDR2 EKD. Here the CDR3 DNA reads TGTGCCTGTGACACCGTAGGGAGTTACACCGATAAACTTATCTTT. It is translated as CACDTVGSYTDKLIF.

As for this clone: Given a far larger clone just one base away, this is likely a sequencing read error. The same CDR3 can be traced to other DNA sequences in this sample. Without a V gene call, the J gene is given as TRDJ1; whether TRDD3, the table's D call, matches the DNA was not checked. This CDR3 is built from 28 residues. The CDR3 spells CAYRSAGGGLAYWGIRVSILLCTDKLIF. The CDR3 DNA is TGCGCTTATAGGAGCGCGGGGGGGGGCCTAGCTTACTGGGGGATACGCGTATCAATCCTCCTTTGCACCGATAAACTCATCTTT.

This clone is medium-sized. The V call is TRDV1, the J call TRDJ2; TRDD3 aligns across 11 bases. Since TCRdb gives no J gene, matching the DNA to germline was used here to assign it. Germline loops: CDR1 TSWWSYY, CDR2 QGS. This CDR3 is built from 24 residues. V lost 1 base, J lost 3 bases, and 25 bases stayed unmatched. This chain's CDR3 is CALGEPSIGKWGIRGSLVTAQLFF. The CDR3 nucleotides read TGTGCTCTTGGGGAACCCTCCATAGGCAAGTGGGGGATACGCGGTTCCCTTGTGACAGCACAACTCTTCTTT.

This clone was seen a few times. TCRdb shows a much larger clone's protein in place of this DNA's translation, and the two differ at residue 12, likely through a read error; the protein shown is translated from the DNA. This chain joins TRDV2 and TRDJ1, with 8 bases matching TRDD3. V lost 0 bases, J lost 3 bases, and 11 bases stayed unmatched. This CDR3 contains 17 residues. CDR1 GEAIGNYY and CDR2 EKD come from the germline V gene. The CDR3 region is CACDTLTGGHDSDKLIF. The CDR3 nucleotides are TGTGCCTGTGACACCTTAACTGGGGGGCATGACTCCGATAAACTCATCTTT.

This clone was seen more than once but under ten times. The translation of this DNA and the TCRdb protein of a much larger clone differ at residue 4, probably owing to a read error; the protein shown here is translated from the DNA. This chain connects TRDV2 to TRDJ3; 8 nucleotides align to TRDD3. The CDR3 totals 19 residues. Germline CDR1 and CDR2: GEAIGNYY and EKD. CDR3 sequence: CACNTGSWGSSWDTRQMFF. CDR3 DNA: TGTGCCTGTAACACCGGTAGCTGGGGGAGCTCCTGGGACACCCGACAGATGTTTTTC.

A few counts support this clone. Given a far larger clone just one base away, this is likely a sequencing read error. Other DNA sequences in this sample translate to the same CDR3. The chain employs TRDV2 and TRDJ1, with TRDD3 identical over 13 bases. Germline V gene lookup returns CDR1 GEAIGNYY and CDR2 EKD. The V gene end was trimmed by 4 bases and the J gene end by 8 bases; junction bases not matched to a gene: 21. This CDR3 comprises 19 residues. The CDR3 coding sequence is TGTGCCTGTGAAATTGGCCTAAACTGGGGGATACGGGCCGGGTGGAAACTCATCTTT. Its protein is CACEIGLNWGIRAGWKLIF.

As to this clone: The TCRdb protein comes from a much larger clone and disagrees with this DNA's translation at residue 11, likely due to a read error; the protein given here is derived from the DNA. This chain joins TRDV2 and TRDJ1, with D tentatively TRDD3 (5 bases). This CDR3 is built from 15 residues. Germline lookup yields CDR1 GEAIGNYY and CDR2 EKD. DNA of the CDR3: TGTGCCTGTGACACCGTCGGGGGTCGCACCGTTAAACTCATCTTT. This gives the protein CACDTVGGRTVKLIF.

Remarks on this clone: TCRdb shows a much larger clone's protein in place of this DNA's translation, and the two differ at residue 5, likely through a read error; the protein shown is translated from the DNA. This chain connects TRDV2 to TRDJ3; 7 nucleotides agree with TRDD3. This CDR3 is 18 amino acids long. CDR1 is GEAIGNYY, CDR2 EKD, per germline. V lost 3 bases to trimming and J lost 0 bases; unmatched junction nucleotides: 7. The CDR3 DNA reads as TGTGCCTGTGACTCTCTACTGGGGAGCTCCTGGGACACCCGACAGATGTTTTTC. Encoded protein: CACDSLLGSSWDTRQMFF.